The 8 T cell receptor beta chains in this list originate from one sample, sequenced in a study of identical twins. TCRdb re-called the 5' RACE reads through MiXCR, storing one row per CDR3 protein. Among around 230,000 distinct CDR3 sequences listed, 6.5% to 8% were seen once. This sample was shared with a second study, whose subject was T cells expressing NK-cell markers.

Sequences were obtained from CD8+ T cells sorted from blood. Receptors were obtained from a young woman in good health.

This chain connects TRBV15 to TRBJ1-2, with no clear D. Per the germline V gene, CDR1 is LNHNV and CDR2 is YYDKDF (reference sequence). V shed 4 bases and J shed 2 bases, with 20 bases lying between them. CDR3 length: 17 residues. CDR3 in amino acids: CATSKVAVRAFNYGYTF. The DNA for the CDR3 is TGTGCCACCAGCAAGGTGGCGGTTCGGGCATTCAACTATGGCTACACCTTC.

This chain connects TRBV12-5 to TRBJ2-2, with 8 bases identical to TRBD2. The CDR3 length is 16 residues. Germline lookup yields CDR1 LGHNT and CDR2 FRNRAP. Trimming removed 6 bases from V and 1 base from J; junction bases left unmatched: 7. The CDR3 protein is CASGEAGGLNTGELFF. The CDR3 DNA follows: TGTGCTAGTGGCGAGGCGGGGGGCCTGAACACCGGGGAGCTGTTTTTT.

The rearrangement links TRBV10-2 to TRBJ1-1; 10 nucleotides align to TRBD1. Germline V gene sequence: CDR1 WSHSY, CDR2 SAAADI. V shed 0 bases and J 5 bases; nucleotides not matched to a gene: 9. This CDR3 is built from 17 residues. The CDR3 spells CASSESGGTGVATEAFF. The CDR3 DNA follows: TGCGCCAGCAGTGAGTCGGGGGGGACAGGGGTCGCTACTGAAGCTTTCTTT.

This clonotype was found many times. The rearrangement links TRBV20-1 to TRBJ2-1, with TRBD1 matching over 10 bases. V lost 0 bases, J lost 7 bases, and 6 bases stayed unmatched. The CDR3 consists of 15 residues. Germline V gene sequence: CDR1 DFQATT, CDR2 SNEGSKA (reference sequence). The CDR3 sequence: CSARDLDRGQNEQFF. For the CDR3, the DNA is TGCAGTGCTAGAGATTTAGACAGGGGGCAAAATGAGCAGTTCTTC.

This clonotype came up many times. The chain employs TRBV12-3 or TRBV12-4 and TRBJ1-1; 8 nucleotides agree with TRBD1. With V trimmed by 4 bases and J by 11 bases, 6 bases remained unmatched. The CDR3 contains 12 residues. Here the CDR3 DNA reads TGTGCCAGCAGTTCAGGGGGCGCGTCTGCTTTCTTT. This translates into CASSSGGASAFF.

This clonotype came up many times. CDR3 coding DNA: TGTGCCAGCAGCTTAGCAGGGACAGGGAATGGCTACACCTTC. Amino acids: CASSLAGTGNGYTF. J is TRBJ1-2 and V is TRBV7-9; TRBD1 agrees at 9 bases. The CDR3 has 14 amino acids. Germline CDR1 is SEHNR and CDR2 is FQNEAQ (reference sequence). Trimming removed 0 bases from V and 6 bases from J; junction bases left unmatched: 2.

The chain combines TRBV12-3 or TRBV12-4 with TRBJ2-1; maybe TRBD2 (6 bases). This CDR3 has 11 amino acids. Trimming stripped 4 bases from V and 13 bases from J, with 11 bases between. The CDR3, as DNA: TGTGCCAGCAGTTCCGGGGGTGATCAGTTCTTC. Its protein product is CASSSGGDQFF.

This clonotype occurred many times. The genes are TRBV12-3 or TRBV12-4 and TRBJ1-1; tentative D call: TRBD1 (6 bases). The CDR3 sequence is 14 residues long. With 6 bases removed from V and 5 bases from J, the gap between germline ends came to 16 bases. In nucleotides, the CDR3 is TGTGCCAGCAGCTCAACAGGGAGGCAGACTGAAGCTTTCTTT. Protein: CASSSTGRQTEAFF.